These 2 T cell receptor beta chains were all obtained from the same sample, sequenced in a study of beta chain features in type 1 diabetes. Study results and caveats: People with Type 1 diabetes carried modestly yet significantly shorter TCRB CDR3s in all four CD4+ subsets.

Their specific antigens are unknown. As every portion of the isolated RNA was reverse transcribed, the sequencing read expressed TCRB transcripts. Generated by immunoSEQ multiplex PCR, the TCRdb table keeps only in-frame clones and is missing some. The sample includes 300,000 to 450,000 clones, over 9.5% of them seen just once. The sequencing input was naive CD4+ T cells from blood. The source of these receptors is a woman aged 18-29 years with type 1 diabetes.

This clone was observed a handful of times. This chain connects TRBV30 to TRBJ1-2; D is perhaps TRBD1 (5 bases). V lost 0 bases to trimming and J lost 5 bases, with 16 bases between them. The CDR3 spans 15 residues. The germline V gene has CDR1 GTSNPN and CDR2 SVGIG (reference sequence). In nucleotides, the CDR3 is TGTGCCTGGAGTGTAAAGGGGCGCGAACCTTATGGCTACACCTTC. It is translated as CAWSVKGREPYGYTF.

The chain recombines TRBV5-4 with TRBJ2-1, with D maybe TRBD2 (5 bases). Between the trimmed V and J ends, which lost 4 bases and 3 bases, there was a span of 11 bases. CDR1 SGHNT and CDR2 YYREEE come from the germline V gene (reference sequence). The CDR3 spans 14 residues. The CDR3 sequence is CASSLTGYYNEQFF. DNA for the CDR3: TGTGCCAGCAGCCTAACGGGGTACTACAATGAGCAGTTCTTC.